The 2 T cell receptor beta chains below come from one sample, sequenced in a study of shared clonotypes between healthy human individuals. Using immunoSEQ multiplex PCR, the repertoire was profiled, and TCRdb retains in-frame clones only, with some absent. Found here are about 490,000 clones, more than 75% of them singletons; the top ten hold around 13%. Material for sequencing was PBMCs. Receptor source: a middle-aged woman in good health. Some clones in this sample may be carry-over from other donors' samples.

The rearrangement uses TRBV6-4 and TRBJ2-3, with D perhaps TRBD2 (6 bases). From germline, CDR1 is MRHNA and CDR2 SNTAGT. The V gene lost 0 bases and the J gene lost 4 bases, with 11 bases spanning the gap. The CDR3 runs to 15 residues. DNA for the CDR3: TGTGCCAGCAGTGACTCGGGCGGCGGGGCAGATACGCAGTATTTT. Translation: CASSDSGGGADTQYF.

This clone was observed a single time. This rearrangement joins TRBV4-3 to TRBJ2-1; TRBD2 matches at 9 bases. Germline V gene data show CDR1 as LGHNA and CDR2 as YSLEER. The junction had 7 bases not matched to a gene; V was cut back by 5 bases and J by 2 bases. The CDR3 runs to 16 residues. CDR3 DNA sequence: TGCGCCAGCAGCGCATTAGCGGGAGACACCTACAATGAGCAGTTCTTC. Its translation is CASSALAGDTYNEQFF.